The following is a T cell receptor (beta chain) sequence with its context. Antigen unknown. TCRdb reprocessed the RT-PCR reads via MiXCR and lists one record per CDR3 protein. The sample yields 610,000 or so distinct CDR3 sequences, roughly 15% seen once. This specimen comes from a study of response to subunit inactivated influenza vaccine. Study findings and constraints: Few new T cells, the authors suggested, are recruited by each seasonal influenza vaccination.

CDR1 is MNHNY, CDR2 SVGAGI, per germline (reference sequence). The CDR3 runs to 13 residues. Trimming pared 5 bases from V and 7 bases from J, leaving 15 bases between. Material: PBMCs from blood, obtained 12 days after vaccination. The chain links TRBV6-6 to TRBJ2-7, with D unresolved. The TCR originated in a man aged 50 to 60 who received an inactivated influenza vaccine. The CDR3 loop is CASSTRTAEEQYF. The CDR3 DNA reads TGTGCCAGCAGTACACGGACGGCGGAAGAGCAGTACTTC.